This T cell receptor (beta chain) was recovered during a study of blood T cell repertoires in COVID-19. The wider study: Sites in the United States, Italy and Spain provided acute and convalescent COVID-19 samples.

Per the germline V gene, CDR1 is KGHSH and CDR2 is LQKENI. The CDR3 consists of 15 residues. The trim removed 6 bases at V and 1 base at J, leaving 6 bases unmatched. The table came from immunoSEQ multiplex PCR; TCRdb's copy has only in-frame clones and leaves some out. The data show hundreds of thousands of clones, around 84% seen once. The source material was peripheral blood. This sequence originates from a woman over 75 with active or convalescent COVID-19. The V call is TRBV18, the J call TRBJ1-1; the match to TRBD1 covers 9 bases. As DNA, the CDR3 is TGTGCCAGCTCCCCGGACAGGGGCACGAACACTGAAGCTTTCTTT. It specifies CASSPDRGTNTEAFF.